The rows below give T cell receptor beta chains drawn from one sample of a study of memory CD4+ T cells and cytomegalovirus serostatus. Profiling relied on immunoSEQ multiplex PCR, and the TCRdb table lists in-frame clones only, not all of them. The table lists around 62,000 clones, about 80% of them singletons. Sequencing used memory CD4+ T cells from blood. The receptors originated from an adult in good health and CMV-seropositive. CDR3s include the opening cysteine and the closing phenylalanine or tryptophan. The D gene is left open where the match is weak. Size is stated for part of the rows, as once, few or many counts, or as a class when the clone is expanded.

clone_size j_call v_call d_call cdr3_nt cdr3_aa
. TRBJ2-7 TRBV7-2 TRBD2 TGTGCCAGCAGCCAGGCGGGAACGACTAGCGGCACACCCTACGAGCAGTACTTC CASSQAGTTSGTPYEQYF
. TRBJ1-2 TRBV5-1 . TGCGCCAGCAGCTCTCCCGACTATGGCTACACCTTC CASSSPDYGYTF
. TRBJ2-5 TRBV30 . TGTGCCTGGAGAGAAGACCTGGTAGAGACCCAGTACTTC CAWREDLVETQYF
. TRBJ2-5 TRBV5-1 . TGCGCCAGCAGCTTGCGGTTAAGCAAAGAGACCCAGTACTTC CASSLRLSKETQYF
. TRBJ1-2 TRBV11-3 . TGTGCCAGCAGCTTAGTTGGTGGGGATGGCTACACCTTC CASSLVGGDGYTF
. TRBJ1-1 TRBV6-5 TRBD1 TGTGCCAGCAGCCTAGACAGGGACCTTCCTGAAGCTTTCTTT CASSLDRDLPEAFF
. TRBJ2-2 TRBV10-1 . TGCGCCACCACAGGTAGCTACACCGGGGAGCTGTTTTTT CATTGSYTGELFF
. TRBJ1-5 TRBV6-6 TRBD1 TGTGCCAGCAGGCAGGACAGGGACGGCAATCAGCCCCAGCATTTT CASRQDRDGNQPQHF
. TRBJ2-5 TRBV10-3 TRBD2 TGTGCCATCAGTGGGACTAGATGGGAGACCCAGTACTTC CAISGTRWETQYF
. TRBJ2-3 TRBV29-1 . TGCAGCGTTGATCAGGGAAACACGCAGTATTTT CSVDQGNTQYF
. TRBJ1-5 TRBV6-1 . TGTGCCAGCAACAGGGGCAATCAGCCCCAGCATTTT CASNRGNQPQHF
once TRBJ2-1 TRBV27 TRBD1 TGTGCCAGCGTCCCTCGCTGGGGGACAGGGGGTGAGCAGTTCTTC CASVPRWGTGGEQFF
few TRBJ1-5 TRBV5-4 . TGTGCCAGCAGCATCGGACCGGGGGCCCAGCAGCCCCAGCATTTT CASSIGPGAQQPQHF
. TRBJ2-1 TRBV2 TRBD2 TGTGCCAGCAATTTAGCGGGGGGGCCGATTAGAAATGAGCAGTTCTTC CASNLAGGPIRNEQFF
. TRBJ1-2 TRBV6-1 TRBD1 TGTGCCAGCAGTGACGTCGGACAGGGCACCTATGGCTACACCTTC CASSDVGQGTYGYTF
. TRBJ2-7 TRBV13 . TGTGCCAGCAGCTCCCAGCCCCCCAGTGAGCAGTACTTC CASSSQPPSEQYF
. TRBJ2-7 TRBV10-3 TRBD1 TGTGCCATCAGTGGGCTGGACAGGGACGAGCAGTACTTC CAISGLDRDEQYF
. TRBJ1-3 TRBV2 . TGTGCCAGCAGTGAAACAGGGCCTGGGGACACCATATATTTT CASSETGPGDTIYF
. TRBJ2-7 TRBV12-2 . TGTGCAAGTCGCTTCGGACTAGCGCCCCACGAGCAGTACTTC CASRFGLAPHEQYF
. TRBJ1-6 TRBV7-6 . TGTGCCAGCAGCTTAGACCGGGCAGGGAGTAATTCACCCCTCCACTTT CASSLDRAGSNSPLHF
. TRBJ2-7 TRBV6-5 . TGTGCCAGCACCAACGGGTACGAGCAGTACTTC CASTNGYEQYF
. TRBJ1-1 TRBV4-1 . TGCGCCAGCAGCCAAGGGGGATTCGGGGTTTTGAACACTGAAGCTTTCTTT CASSQGGFGVLNTEAFF
. TRBJ1-6 TRBV7-2 TRBD1 TGTGCCAGCATAACAGGGGGCCGTGTCTGGTCACCCCTCCACTTT CASITGGRVWSPLHF
. TRBJ1-1 TRBV11-2 . TGTGCCAGCAGCTTAGTCATAGGGCTGGTAATCACTGAAGCTTTCTTT CASSLVIGLVITEAFF
. TRBJ2-3 TRBV5-1 TRBD2 TGCGCCAGCAGCGTCGGACTAGCCAAGGATACGCAGTATTTT CASSVGLAKDTQYF
many TRBJ1-1 TRBV10-3 TRBD1 TGTGCCATCAGACAGACAGGGGGTCGGATGAACACTGAAGCTTTCTTT CAIRQTGGRMNTEAFF
. TRBJ2-7 TRBV28 TRBD1 TGTGCCAGCACCTCAGGGGGATTCAACGAGCAGTACTTC CASTSGGFNEQYF
few TRBJ2-7 TRBV4-1 . TGCGCCAGCAGCCAAGACGGGCGCGCCGAGCAGTACTTC CASSQDGRAEQYF
. TRBJ2-6 TRBV7-2 . TGTGCCAGCAGCCCGAGTACAGGGCGGCTCTCTGGGGCCAACGTCCTGACTTTC CASSPSTGRLSGANVLTF
. TRBJ2-7 TRBV7-9 . TGTGCCAGCAGCCCCATATCCGGGAGCGAGCAGTACTTC CASSPISGSEQYF
. TRBJ2-7 TRBV2 . TGTGCCAGCAGTGAGTTTTACTTGTCCTACGAGCAGTACTTC CASSEFYLSYEQYF
. TRBJ2-5 TRBV21-1 . TGTGCCAGTCCGGCGTCGGGAGGATGCCAAGAGACCCAGTACTTC CASPASGGCQETQYF
. TRBJ2-2 TRBV7-3 . TGTGCCAGCAGCGGTCTCGACACCGGGGAGCTGTTTTTT CASSGLDTGELFF
few TRBJ1-2 TRBV30 TRBD1 TGTGCCTGGAGCCGGACAGGGGCCTCGTGGGGGAATGGCTACACCTTC CAWSRTGASWGNGYTF
few TRBJ1-6 TRBV5-4 TRBD1 TGTGCCAGCAGCTTGGACAGGGGGTATAATTCACCCCTCCACTTT CASSLDRGYNSPLHF
. TRBJ1-5 TRBV19 . TGTGCCAGTAGCCCGGCGGCCGGGAATCAGCCCCAGCATTTT CASSPAAGNQPQHF
. TRBJ2-2 TRBV6-5 . TGTGCCAGCAGCCTTCGGGGGCTGAAGACCGGGGAGCTGTTTTTT CASSLRGLKTGELFF
. TRBJ2-3 TRBV7-9 TRBD2 TGTGCCAGCAGCTCCTCGACTAGCGGGAATGGGGTAGATACGCAGTATTTT CASSSSTSGNGVDTQYF
. TRBJ2-3 TRBV5-1 TRBD2 TGCGCCAGCAGTTCTAGCGGGAGAGGCACAGATACGCAGTATTTT CASSSSGRGTDTQYF
. TRBJ2-2 TRBV4-1 . TGCGCCAGCAGCCAAGAGGCTCTCAACACCGGGGAGCTGTTTTTT CASSQEALNTGELFF
. TRBJ2-3 TRBV5-1 . TGCGCCAGCAGCTTGGACCCTACTCCTGGGATAGATACGCAGTATTTT CASSLDPTPGIDTQYF
. TRBJ1-1 TRBV2 . TGTGCCAGCAGTCTCAGGGGTAACACTGAAGCTTTCTTT CASSLRGNTEAFF
few TRBJ2-3 TRBV6-4 . TGTGCCAGCAGTGACGTGGCTAGCAGGACAGATACGCAGTATTTT CASSDVASRTDTQYF
few TRBJ2-2 TRBV7-9 TRBD1 TGTGCCAGCAGCTTAGGGACAGGGATGGACACCGGGGAGCTGTTTTTT CASSLGTGMDTGELFF
once TRBJ2-5 TRBV29-1 TRBD1 TGCAGCGTGCCGCCCGACAGGGAAGAGACCCAGTACTTC CSVPPDREETQYF
. TRBJ1-2 TRBV6-1 TRBD1 TGTGCCAGCGGACAGGGGGCGAACTATGGCTACACCTTC CASGQGANYGYTF
. TRBJ2-3 TRBV21-1 . TGTGCCAGCAGCAAAGAGGTAGTTGATACGCAGTATTTT CASSKEVVDTQYF
few TRBJ2-1 TRBV7-3 . TGTGCCAGCAGCTTACTAGCGACTAATGAGCAGTTCTTC CASSLLATNEQFF
. TRBJ1-3 TRBV19 TRBD1 TGTGCCAGTAGTAAATCCGGGACAGGGGCTGGAAACACCATATATTTT CASSKSGTGAGNTIYF
. TRBJ1-2 TRBV27 . TGTGCCAGCAGTGATTCGGGGAAGGAAGGAGGCTACACCTTC CASSDSGKEGGYTF
once TRBJ2-3 TRBV5-4 TRBD2 TGTGCCAGCAGCCGGGGGGGGATAGCGGGGTCTTACACAGATACGCAGTATTTT CASSRGGIAGSYTDTQYF